This TCR beta chain was recovered during a study of T cell responses to AZD1222 COVID-19 vaccine. Study results and caveats: Epitopes outside B.1.351 and B.1.1.7 mutated regions reportedly drew nearly half of spike TCRs. Recipients of AZD1222 seropositive at baseline numbered only 5 or 6. White British donors predominated, females outnumbered males, and clonal diversity was possibly underestimated. Vaccine-associated CD4 TCRs spanned spike, dominant at 160-218 and 743-854.

The method was immunoSEQ multiplex PCR; TCRdb's version includes in-frame clones alone and lacks a portion of them. The table records about 120,000 clones, 80% to 90% of them present only once. Concerning this clone itself: Its target is unknown.

The CDR3 loop spans 14 amino acids. The germline gives CDR1 SGHNT, CDR2 YYREEE (reference sequence). Trimming at V came to 4 bases and at J to 2 bases, leaving 4 bases not matched to a gene. Source: peripheral blood, taken on day 0 of AZD1222 vaccination. The chain combines TRBV5-4 with TRBJ2-7, with TRBD2 matching over 9 bases. The receptor was isolated from an adult in good health. CDR3 loop: CASSEGGRAYEQYF. CDR3 nucleotide sequence: TGTGCCAGCAGCGAGGGCGGGAGGGCCTACGAGCAGTACTTC.